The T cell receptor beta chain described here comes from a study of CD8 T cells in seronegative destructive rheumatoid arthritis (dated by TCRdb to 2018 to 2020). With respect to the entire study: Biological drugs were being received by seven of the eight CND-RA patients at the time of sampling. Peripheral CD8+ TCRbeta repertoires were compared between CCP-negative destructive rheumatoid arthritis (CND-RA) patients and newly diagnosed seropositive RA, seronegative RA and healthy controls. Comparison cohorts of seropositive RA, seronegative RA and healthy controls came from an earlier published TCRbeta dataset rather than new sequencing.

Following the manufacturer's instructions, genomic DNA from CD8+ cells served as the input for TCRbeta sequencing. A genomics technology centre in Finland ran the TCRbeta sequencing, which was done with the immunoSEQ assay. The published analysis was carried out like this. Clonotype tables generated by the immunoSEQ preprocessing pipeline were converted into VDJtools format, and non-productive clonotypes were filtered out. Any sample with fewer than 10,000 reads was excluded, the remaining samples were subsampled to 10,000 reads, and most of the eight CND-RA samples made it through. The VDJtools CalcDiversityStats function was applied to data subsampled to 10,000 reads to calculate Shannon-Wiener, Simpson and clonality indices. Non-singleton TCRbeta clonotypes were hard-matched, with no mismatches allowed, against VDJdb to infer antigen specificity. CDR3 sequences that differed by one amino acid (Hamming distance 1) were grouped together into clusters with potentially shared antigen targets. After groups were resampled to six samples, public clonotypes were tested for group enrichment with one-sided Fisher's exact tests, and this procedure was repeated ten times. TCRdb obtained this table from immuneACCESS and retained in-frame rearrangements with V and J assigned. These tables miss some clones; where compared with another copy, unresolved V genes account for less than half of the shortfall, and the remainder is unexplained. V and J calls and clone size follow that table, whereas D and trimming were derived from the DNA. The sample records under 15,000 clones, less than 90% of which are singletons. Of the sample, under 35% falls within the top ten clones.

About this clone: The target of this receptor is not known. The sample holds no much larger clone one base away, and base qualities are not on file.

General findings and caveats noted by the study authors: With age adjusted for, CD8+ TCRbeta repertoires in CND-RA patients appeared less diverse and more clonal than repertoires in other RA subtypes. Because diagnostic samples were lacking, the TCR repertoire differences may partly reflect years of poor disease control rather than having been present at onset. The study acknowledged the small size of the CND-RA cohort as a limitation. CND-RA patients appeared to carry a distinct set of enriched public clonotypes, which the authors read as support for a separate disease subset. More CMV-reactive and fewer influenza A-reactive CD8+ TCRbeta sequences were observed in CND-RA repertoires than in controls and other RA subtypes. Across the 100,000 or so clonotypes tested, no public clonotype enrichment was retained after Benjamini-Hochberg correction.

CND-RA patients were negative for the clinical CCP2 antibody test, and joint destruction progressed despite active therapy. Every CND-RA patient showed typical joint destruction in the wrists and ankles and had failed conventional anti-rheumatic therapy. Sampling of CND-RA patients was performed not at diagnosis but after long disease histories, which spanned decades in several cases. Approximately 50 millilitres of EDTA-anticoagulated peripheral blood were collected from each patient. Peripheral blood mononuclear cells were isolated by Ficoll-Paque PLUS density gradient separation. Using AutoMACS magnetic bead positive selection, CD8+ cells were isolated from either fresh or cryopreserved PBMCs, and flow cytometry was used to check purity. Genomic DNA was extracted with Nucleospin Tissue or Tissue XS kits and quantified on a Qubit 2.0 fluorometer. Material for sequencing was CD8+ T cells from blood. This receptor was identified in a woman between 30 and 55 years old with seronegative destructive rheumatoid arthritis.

CDR3 region: CASSQWASTDTQYF. The nucleotides read TGCGCCAGCAGCCAGTGGGCCAGCACAGATACGCAGTATTTT. This sequence uses TRBV4-1 and TRBJ2-3; the D gene is unclear. From cysteine to phenylalanine, the CDR3 is 14 amino acids long. Here the CDR3 DNA is all that survives: 42 bases in frame from base 1. CDR1 and CDR2, per the germline V gene, are MGHRA and YSYEKL. Deletion took 3 bases off V and 0 bases off J, with a span of 7 bases between the germline ends.